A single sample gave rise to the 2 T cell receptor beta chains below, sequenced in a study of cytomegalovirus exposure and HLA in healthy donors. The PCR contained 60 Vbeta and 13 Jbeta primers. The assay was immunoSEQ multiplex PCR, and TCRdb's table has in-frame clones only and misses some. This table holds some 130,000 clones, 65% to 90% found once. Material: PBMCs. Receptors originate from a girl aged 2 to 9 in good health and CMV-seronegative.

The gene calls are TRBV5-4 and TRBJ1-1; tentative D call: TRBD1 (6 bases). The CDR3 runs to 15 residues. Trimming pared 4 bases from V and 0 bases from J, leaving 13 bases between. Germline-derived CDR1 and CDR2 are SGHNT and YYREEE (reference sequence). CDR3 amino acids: CASSLQTGMNTEAFF. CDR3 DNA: TGTGCCAGCAGCCTCCAGACAGGCATGAACACTGAAGCTTTCTTT. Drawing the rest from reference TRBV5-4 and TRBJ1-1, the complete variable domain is ETGVTQSPTHLIKTRGQQVTLRCSSQSGHNTVSWYQQALGQGPQFIFQYYREEENGRGNFPPRFSGLQFPNYSSELNVNALELDDSALYLCASSLQTGMNTEAFFGQGTRLTVV.

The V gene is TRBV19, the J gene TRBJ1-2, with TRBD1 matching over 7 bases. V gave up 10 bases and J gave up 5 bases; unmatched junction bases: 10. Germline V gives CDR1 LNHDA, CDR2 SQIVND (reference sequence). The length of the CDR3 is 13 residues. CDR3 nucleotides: TGTGCCACTACAGGGACAGTGATGTATGGCTACACCTTC. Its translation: CATTGTVMYGYTF. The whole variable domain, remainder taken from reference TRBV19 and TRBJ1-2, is DGGITQSPKYLFRKEGQNVTLSCEQNLNHDAMYWYRQDPGQGLRLIYYSQIVNDFQKGDIAEGYSVSREKKESFPLTVTSAQKNPTAFYLCATTGTVMYGYTFGSGTRLTVV.